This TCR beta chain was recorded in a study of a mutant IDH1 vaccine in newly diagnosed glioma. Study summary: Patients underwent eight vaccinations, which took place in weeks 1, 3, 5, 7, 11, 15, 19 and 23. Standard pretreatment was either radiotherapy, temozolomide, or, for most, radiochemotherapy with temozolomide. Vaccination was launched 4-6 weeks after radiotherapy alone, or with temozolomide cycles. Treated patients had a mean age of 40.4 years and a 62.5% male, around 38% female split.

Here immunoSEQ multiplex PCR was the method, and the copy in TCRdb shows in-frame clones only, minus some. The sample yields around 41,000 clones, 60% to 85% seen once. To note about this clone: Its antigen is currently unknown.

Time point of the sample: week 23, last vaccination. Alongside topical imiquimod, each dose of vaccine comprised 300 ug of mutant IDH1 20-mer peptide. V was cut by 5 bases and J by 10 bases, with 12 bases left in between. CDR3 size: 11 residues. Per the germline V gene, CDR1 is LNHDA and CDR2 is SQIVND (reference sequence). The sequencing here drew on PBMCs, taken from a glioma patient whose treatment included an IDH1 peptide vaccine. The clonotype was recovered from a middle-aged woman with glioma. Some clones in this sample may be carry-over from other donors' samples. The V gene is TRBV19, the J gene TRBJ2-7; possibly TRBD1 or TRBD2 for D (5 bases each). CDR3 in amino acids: CASSLRDLQYF. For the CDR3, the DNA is TGTGCCAGTAGTTTAAGGGACCTTCAGTACTTC.